This is a list of T cell receptor beta chains from one sample in a study of CD8 T cells in ankylosing spondylitis. Each CDR3 protein gets one entry after TCRdb re-called the 5' RACE reads with MiXCR. This table has 130,000 or so distinct CDR3 sequences, under 20% appearing once. Specimen: blood, either unsorted or a sorted T cell fraction (not recorded which). Receptors originate from a male donor with ankylosing spondylitis. Each CDR3 is given without its conserved first and last residue. A D gene is named only where the DNA matches it firmly. Clone size appears in some rows only: once, few, many, or a class for an expanded clone.

v_call: TRBV7-9; clone_size: NA; d_call: NA; cdr3_aa: ASSLVEWFYEQY
v_call: TRBV7-8; clone_size: NA; d_call: TRBD2; cdr3_aa: ASSLEAGVSGSDEQF
v_call: TRBV28; clone_size: NA; d_call: TRBD1; cdr3_aa: ASSFVTGGYKSNQPQH
v_call: TRBV11-3; clone_size: NA; d_call: TRBD2; cdr3_aa: ASSIRPREVSEQF
v_call: TRBV7-9; clone_size: NA; d_call: NA; cdr3_aa: ASSARGEKGNQPQH
v_call: TRBV20-1; clone_size: NA; d_call: TRBD2; cdr3_aa: SARDFSGRAGETQY
v_call: TRBV7-9; clone_size: many; d_call: TRBD2; cdr3_aa: ASSSWTSGRNEQF
v_call: TRBV5-1; clone_size: many; d_call: TRBD1; cdr3_aa: ASSLAGQGSYEQY
v_call: TRBV28; clone_size: few; d_call: NA; cdr3_aa: ASSFIPGYSGANVLT
v_call: TRBV10-2; clone_size: NA; d_call: TRBD2; cdr3_aa: ASTGGLAGVNEQF
v_call: TRBV2; clone_size: NA; d_call: TRBD2; cdr3_aa: ASSTAGGYNEQF
v_call: TRBV7-9; clone_size: few; d_call: TRBD1; cdr3_aa: ASSLVDRVGRNTEAF
v_call: TRBV29-1; clone_size: few; d_call: NA; cdr3_aa: SVEDAAVEQY
v_call: TRBV4-1; clone_size: NA; d_call: NA; cdr3_aa: ASSLTGFGNTIY
v_call: TRBV6-5; clone_size: few; d_call: NA; cdr3_aa: ASTSGPEAF
v_call: TRBV4-3; clone_size: few; d_call: NA; cdr3_aa: ASSQEDQGLTYEQY
v_call: TRBV20-1; clone_size: few; d_call: TRBD2; cdr3_aa: SARWTSDTDTQY
v_call: TRBV9; clone_size: NA; d_call: NA; cdr3_aa: ASSAPLEGGGYEQY
v_call: TRBV6-5; clone_size: few; d_call: TRBD2; cdr3_aa: ASSYHMSRGRRTGELF
v_call: TRBV28; clone_size: NA; d_call: TRBD1; cdr3_aa: ASRGTGTGVHEQY
v_call: TRBV20-1; clone_size: NA; d_call: TRBD1; cdr3_aa: SAFTGLQGGAF
v_call: TRBV27; clone_size: NA; d_call: NA; cdr3_aa: ASNPGVGGTPYNEQF
v_call: TRBV7-6; clone_size: few; d_call: NA; cdr3_aa: ASSLGRHEQF
v_call: TRBV2; clone_size: few; d_call: TRBD1; cdr3_aa: ASSGGTGAPGELF
v_call: TRBV12-3/TRBV12-4; clone_size: few; d_call: NA; cdr3_aa: ASSLTRQGGLN
v_call: TRBV28; clone_size: NA; d_call: TRBD2; cdr3_aa: ASSFRGGSSYEQY
v_call: TRBV24-1; clone_size: few; d_call: NA; cdr3_aa: ATSDLQGLNTGELF
v_call: TRBV6-1; clone_size: few; d_call: NA; cdr3_aa: ASSDGTPLYNEQF
v_call: TRBV20-1; clone_size: many; d_call: TRBD1; cdr3_aa: SARSGRGLNGYT
v_call: TRBV7-9; clone_size: NA; d_call: TRBD2; cdr3_aa: ASSLASGTSGYEQY
v_call: TRBV20-1; clone_size: NA; d_call: NA; cdr3_aa: SAMTDRPQH
v_call: TRBV7-9; clone_size: NA; d_call: TRBD1; cdr3_aa: ASSTRDRVNYEQY
v_call: TRBV12-3/TRBV12-4; clone_size: many; d_call: NA; cdr3_aa: ASSFPGLGYT
v_call: TRBV11-2; clone_size: NA; d_call: TRBD2; cdr3_aa: ASSLSLSDLEGLVKYTQY
v_call: TRBV2; clone_size: NA; d_call: NA; cdr3_aa: ASSVGWGDEQY
v_call: TRBV15; clone_size: few; d_call: NA; cdr3_aa: ATSRTGTGRGYT
v_call: TRBV12-3/TRBV12-4; clone_size: NA; d_call: NA; cdr3_aa: ASTLTSFYGYT
v_call: TRBV27; clone_size: NA; d_call: NA; cdr3_aa: ASSLRSAYEQY
v_call: TRBV7-9; clone_size: few; d_call: TRBD1; cdr3_aa: ASSPDRGWNEQF
v_call: TRBV12-3/TRBV12-4; clone_size: many; d_call: TRBD2; cdr3_aa: ASSLGLAGAGELF